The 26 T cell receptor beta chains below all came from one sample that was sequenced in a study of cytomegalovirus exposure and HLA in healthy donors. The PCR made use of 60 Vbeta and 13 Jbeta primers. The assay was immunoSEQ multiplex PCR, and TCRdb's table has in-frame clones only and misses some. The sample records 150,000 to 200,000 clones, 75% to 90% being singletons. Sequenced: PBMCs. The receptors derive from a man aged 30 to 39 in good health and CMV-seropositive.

The CDR3, as DNA: TGTGCCAGCAGCTTACGTCAGACAGGGTCATCAGAGACCCAGTACTTC. Protein sequence: CASSLRQTGSSETQYF. The chain links TRBV7-2 to TRBJ2-5; TRBD1 aligns across 7 bases. CDR1 is SGHTA and CDR2 is FQGNSA in the germline V gene. The CDR3 is 16 amino acids. The V segment lost 2 bases and the J segment 4 bases; nucleotides outside the gene matches: 10. Using reference TRBV7-2 and TRBJ2-5 for the parts outside the CDR3, the full variable domain is GAGVSQSPSNKVTEKGKDVELRCDPISGHTALYWYRQSLGQGLEFLIYFQGNSAPDKSGLPSDRFSAERTGGSVSTLTIQRTQQEDSAVYLCASSLRQTGSSETQYFGPGTRLLVL.

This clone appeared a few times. The CDR3 DNA reads as TGTGCCAGCAGTTTTTCCTCAGGGGGCATCTCTGGGGCCAACGTCCTGACTTTC. Residues: CASSFSSGGISGANVLTF. The chain recombines TRBV27 with TRBJ2-6, with 8 bases aligning to TRBD1. The CDR3 has 18 amino acids. Germline CDR1 reads MNHEY; CDR2 reads SMNVEV (reference sequence). Germline trimming cut 3 bases from V and 0 bases from J; bases unmatched to any gene: 7. The full variable domain, in which reference TRBV27 and TRBJ2-6 provide the parts outside the CDR3, is EAQVTQNPRYLITVTGKKLTVTCSQNMNHEYMSWYRQDPGLGLRQIYYSMNVEVTDKGDVPEGYKVSRKEKRNFPLILESPSPNQTSLYFCASSFSSGGISGANVLTFGAGSRLTVL.

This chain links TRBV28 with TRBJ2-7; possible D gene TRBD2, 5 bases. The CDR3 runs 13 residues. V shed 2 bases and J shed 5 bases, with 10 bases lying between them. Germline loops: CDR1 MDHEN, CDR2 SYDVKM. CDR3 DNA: TGTGCCAGCAGTTTAGCAGCGGTCGACGAGCAGTACTTC. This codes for CASSLAAVDEQYF.

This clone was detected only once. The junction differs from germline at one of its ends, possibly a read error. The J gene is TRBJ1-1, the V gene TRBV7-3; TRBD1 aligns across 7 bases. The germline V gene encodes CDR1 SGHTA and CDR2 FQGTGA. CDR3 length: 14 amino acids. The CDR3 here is CASSLTGVGTEAFF. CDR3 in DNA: TGTGCCAGCAGCCTAACAGGGGTTGGCACTGAAGCTTTCTTT.

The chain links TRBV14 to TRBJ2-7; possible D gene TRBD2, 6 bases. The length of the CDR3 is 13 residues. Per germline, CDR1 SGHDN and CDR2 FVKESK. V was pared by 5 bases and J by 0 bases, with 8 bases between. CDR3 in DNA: TGTGCCAGCAGCTTGGGGGGCTCCTACGAGCAGTACTTC. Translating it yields CASSLGGSYEQYF.

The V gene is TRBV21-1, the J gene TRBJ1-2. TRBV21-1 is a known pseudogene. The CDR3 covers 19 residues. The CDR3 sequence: CASSKVVGLEFAGSYGYTF. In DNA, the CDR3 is TGTGCCAGCAGCAAAGTCGTGGGTTTGGAGTTCGCTGGGTCCTATGGCTACACCTTC.

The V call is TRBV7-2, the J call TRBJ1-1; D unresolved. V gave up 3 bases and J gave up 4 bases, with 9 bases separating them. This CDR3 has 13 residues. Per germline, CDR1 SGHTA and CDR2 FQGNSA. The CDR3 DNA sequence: TGTGCCAGCAGCTTTCCAGTTGGCACTGAAGCTTTCTTT. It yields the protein CASSFPVGTEAFF.

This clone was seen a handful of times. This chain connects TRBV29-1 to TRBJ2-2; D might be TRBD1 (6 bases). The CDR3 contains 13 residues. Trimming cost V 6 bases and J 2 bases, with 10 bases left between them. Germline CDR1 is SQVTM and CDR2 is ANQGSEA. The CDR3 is CSVGQINTGELFF. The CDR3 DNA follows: TGCAGCGTCGGACAGATTAACACCGGGGAGCTGTTTTTT.

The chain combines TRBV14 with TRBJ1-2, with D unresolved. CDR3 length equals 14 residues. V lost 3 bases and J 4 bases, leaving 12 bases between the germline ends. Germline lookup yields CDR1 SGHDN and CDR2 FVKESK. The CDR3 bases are TGTGCCAGCAGCCAGGCGGGTCGGCTCTATGGCTACACCTTC. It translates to CASSQAGRLYGYTF. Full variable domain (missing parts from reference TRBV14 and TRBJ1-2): EAGVTQFPSHSVIEKGQTVTLRCDPISGHDNLYWYRRVMGKEIKFLLHFVKESKQDESGMPNNRFLAERTGGTYSTLKVQPAELEDSGVYFCASSQAGRLYGYTFGSGTRLTVV.

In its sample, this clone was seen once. DNA for the CDR3: TGTGCCAGCAGTTACCGGGACAGGGGGAACTATGGCTACACCTTC. The encoded protein is CASSYRDRGNYGYTF. The V gene is TRBV6-5, the J gene TRBJ1-2; 11 bases align to TRBD1. The V and J ends lost 2 bases and 2 bases, in that order; junction bases with no gene match: 1. Germline lookup yields CDR1 MNHEY and CDR2 SVGAGI. The CDR3 totals 15 residues.

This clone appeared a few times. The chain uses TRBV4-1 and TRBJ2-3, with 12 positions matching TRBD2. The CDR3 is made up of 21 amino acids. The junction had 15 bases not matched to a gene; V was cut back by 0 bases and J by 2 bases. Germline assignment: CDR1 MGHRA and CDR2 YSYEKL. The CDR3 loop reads CASSQEPGLAGEDHPTDTQYF. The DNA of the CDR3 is TGCGCCAGCAGCCAAGAACCGGGACTAGCGGGTGAGGACCACCCCACAGATACGCAGTATTTT.

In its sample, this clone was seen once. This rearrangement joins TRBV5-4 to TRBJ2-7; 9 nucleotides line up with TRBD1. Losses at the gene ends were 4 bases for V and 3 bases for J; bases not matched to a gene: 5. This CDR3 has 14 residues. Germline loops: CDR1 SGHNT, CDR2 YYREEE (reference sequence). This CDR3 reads CASSAPGQGYEQYF. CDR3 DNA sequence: TGTGCCAGCAGCGCCCCGGGACAGGGCTACGAGCAGTACTTC.

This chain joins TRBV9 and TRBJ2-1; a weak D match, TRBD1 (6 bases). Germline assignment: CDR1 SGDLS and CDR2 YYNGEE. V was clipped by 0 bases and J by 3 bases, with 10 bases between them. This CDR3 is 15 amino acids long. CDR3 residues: CASSVGGRGYNEQFF. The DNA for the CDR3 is TGTGCCAGCAGCGTAGGAGGCAGGGGCTACAATGAGCAGTTCTTC.

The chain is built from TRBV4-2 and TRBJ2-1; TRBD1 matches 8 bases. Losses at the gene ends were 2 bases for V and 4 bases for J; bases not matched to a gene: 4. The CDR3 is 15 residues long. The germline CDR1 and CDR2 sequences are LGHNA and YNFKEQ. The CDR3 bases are TGTGCCAGCAGCCAATCGACAGGGGAGTACAATGAGCAGTTCTTC. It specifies CASSQSTGEYNEQFF.

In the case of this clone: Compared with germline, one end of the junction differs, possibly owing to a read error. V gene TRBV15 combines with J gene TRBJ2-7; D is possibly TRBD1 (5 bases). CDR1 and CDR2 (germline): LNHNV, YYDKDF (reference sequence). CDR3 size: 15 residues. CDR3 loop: CTTSATGPSSYEQYF. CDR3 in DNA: TGTACCACCAGCGCCACAGGCCCCAGCTCCTACGAGCAGTACTTC.

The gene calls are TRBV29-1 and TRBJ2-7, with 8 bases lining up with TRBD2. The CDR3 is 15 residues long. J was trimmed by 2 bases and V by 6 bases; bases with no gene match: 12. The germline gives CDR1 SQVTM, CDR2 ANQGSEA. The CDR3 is CSVLSVREGPYEQYF. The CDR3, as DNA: TGCAGCGTCCTCTCAGTACGGGAGGGCCCCTACGAGCAGTACTTC.

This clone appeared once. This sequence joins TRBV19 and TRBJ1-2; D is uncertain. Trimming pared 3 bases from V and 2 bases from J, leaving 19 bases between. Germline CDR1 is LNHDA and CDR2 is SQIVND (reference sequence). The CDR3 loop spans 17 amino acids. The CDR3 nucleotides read TGTGCCAGTAGTATTAGTCCCCTAGACGGCACCAACTATGGCTACACCTTC. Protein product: CASSISPLDGTNYGYTF.

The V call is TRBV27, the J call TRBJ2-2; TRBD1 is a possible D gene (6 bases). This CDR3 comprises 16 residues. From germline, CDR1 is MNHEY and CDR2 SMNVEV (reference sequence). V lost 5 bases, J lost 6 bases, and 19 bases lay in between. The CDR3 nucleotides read TGTGCCAGCAGTCCACCTCCCAGGGACATGGCCGGGGAGCTGTTTTTT. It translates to CASSPPPRDMAGELFF.

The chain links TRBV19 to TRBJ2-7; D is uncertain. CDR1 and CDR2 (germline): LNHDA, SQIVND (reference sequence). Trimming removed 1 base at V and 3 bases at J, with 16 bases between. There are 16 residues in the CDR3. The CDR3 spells CASSIGSEAQFYEQYF. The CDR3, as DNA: TGTGCCAGTAGTATAGGAAGCGAAGCCCAGTTCTACGAGCAGTACTTC.

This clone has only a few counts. CDR3 amino acids: CASSQDNGGVRGYTF. DNA of the CDR3: TGCGCCAGCAGCCAAGATAACGGGGGTGTAAGAGGCTACACCTTC. The chain combines TRBV4-3 with TRBJ1-2, with D perhaps matching TRBD1 (5 bases). V was trimmed by 0 bases and J by 8 bases, leaving 16 bases between them. Germline CDR1 and CDR2: LGHNA and YSLEER. This CDR3 contains 15 residues.

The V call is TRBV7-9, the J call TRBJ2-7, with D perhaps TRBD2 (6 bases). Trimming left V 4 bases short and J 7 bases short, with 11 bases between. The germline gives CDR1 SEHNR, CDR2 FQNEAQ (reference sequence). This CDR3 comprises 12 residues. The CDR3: CASSSGVGEQYF. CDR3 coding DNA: TGTGCCAGCAGCTCGGGAGTCGGAGAGCAGTACTTC.

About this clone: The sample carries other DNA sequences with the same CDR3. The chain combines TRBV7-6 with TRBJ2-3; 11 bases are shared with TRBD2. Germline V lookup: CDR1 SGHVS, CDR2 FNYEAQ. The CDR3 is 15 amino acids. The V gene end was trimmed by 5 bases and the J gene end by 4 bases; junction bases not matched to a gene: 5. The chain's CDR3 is CASSPLAGGPDTQYF. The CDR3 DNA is TGTGCCAGCAGCCCCTTAGCGGGGGGGCCAGATACGCAGTATTTT. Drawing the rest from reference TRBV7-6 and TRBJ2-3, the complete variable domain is GAGVSQSPRYKVTKRGQDVALRCDPISGHVSLYWYRQALGQGPEFLTYFNYEAQQDKSGLPNDRFSAERPEGSISTLTIQRTEQRDSAMYRCASSPLAGGPDTQYFGPGTRLTVL.

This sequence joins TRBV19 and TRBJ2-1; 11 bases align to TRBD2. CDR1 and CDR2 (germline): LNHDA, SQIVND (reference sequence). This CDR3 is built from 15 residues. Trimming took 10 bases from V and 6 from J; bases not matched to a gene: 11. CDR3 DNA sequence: TGTGCCACCCTGGCCCTAGCGGGGGGTATCAATGAGCAGTTCTTC. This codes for CATLALAGGINEQFF.

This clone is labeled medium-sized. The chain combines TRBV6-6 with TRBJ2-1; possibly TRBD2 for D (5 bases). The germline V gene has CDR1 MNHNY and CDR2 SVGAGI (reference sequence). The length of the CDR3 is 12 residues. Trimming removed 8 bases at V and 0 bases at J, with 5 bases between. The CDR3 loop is CASGSSYNEQFF. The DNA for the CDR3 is TGTGCCAGCGGGAGCTCCTACAATGAGCAGTTCTTC.

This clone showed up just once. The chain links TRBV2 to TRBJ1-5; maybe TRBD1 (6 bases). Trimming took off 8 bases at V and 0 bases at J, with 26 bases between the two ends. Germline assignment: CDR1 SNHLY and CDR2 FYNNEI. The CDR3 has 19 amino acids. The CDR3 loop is CASGSSSGGNPYSNQPQHF. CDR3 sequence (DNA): TGTGCCAGCGGCTCCTCCTCTGGGGGCAACCCTTATAGCAATCAGCCCCAGCATTTT. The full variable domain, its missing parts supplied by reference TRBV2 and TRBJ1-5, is EPEVTQTPSHQVTQMGQEVILRCVPISNHLYFYWYRQILGQKVEFLVSFYNNEISEKSEIFDDQFSVERPDGSNFTLKIRSTKLEDSAMYFCASGSSSGGNPYSNQPQHFGDGTRLSIL.

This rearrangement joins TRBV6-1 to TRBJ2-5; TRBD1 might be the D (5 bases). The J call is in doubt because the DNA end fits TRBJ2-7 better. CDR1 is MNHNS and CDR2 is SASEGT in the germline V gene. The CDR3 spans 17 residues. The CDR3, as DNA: TGTGCCAGCAGTGACTACCCCCCCCAGGGCTTCTCCTACGAGCAGTACTTC. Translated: CASSDYPPQGFSYEQYF.